This record concerns one T cell receptor beta chain sequence. The antigen is undetermined. The use of a sample-barcoded 5' primer and a J-beta primer mix characterized a second PCR of roughly 6 to 11 cycles. One entry per CDR3 protein results from TCRdb running MiXCR on the 5' RACE reads. The data contain around 800,000 distinct CDR3 sequences, under 45% of them singletons. This sample is part of a study of blood T cells in healthy people across ages. Whole-study results and caveats: It was held that the diversity estimates obtained from one million T cells were underestimates.

Germline assignment: CDR1 MNHEY and CDR2 SVGEGT. The V end lost 2 bases, the J end lost 9 bases, and 17 bases lay between the germline ends. This CDR3 is 15 amino acids long. The source of this sequence is a man aged 55 to 70 in good health. Sequenced material: blood. The chain couples TRBV6-2 or TRBV6-3 to TRBJ2-1; tentatively, D is TRBD2 (7 bases). This CDR3 reads CASSYGGALRGEQFF. CDR3 coding DNA: TGTGCCAGCAGTTACGGGGGGGCCCTAAGGGGTGAGCAGTTCTTC.